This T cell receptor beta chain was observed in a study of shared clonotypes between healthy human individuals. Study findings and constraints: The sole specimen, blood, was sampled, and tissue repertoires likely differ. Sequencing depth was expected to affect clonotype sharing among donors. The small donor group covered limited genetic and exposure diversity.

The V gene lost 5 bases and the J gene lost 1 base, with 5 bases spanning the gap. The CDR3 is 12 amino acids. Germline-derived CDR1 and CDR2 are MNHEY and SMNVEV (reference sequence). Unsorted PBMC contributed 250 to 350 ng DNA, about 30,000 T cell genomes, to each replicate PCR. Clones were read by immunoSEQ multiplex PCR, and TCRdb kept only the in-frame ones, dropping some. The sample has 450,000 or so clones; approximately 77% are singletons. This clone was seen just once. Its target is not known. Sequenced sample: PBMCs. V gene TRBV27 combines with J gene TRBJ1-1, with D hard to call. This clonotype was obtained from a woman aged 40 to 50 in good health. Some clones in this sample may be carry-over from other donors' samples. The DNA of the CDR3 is TGTGCCAGCAGTCGGGCGAACACTGAAGCTTTCTTT. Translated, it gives CASSRANTEAFF.